This TCR beta chain was found in a study of shared clonotypes between healthy human individuals. Profiled with immunoSEQ multiplex PCR; TCRdb holds only in-frame clones, not every one. The sample lists some 2,100,000 clones, 90% to 96% seen once, with around 0.13% in the top ten. This CDR3 contains 13 residues. Germline V lookup: CDR1 LNHNV, CDR2 YYDKDF (reference sequence). Trimming removed 0 bases at V and 4 bases at J, with 5 bases between. To note about this clone: This sample includes further DNA sequences coding for the same CDR3.

Within Nashville, Tennessee resided all donors, each a Caucasian adult. Sequencing input: naive CD4+ T cells sorted from blood. The subset is: CD45RA+ positively selected. The sequence was collected from a man younger than 35 in good health. The chain uses TRBV15 and TRBJ2-3; D gene ambiguous. CDR3 loop: CATSRDPADTQYF. The CDR3 DNA reads TGTGCCACCAGCAGAGATCCCGCAGATACGCAGTATTTT.